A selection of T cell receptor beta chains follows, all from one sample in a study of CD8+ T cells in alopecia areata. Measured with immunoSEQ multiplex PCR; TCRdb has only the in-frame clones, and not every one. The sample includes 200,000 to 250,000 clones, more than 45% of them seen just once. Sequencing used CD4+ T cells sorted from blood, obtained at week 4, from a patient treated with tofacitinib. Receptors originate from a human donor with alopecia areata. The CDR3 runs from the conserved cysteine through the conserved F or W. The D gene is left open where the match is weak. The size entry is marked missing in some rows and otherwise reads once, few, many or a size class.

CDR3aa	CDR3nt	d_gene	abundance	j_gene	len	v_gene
CASSRDNKNSPLHF	TGCGCCAGCAGTAGGGACAATAAGAATTCACCCCTCCACTTT	-	-	TRBJ1-6	14	TRBV10-2
CASGFGRETQYF	TGTGCTAGTGGTTTTGGACGGGAGACGCAGTATTTT	-	-	TRBJ2-3	12	TRBV12-5
CASSLDWNTEAFF	TGTGCCAGCAGCTTGGATTGGAACACTGAAGCTTTCTTT	-	few	TRBJ1-1	13	TRBV11-2
CSVAWLVFGGIGGYTF	TGCAGCGTTGCTTGGTTGGTCTTCGGGGGGATTGGTGGCTACACCTTC	-	-	TRBJ1-2	16	TRBV29-1
CSVGTLARDTQYF	TGCAGCGTTGGGACCCTGGCACGAGATACGCAGTATTTT	-	-	TRBJ2-3	13	TRBV29-1
CSVVSGLNEQYF	TGCAGCGTTGTCTCGGGGCTGAACGAGCAGTACTTC	-	-	TRBJ2-7	12	TRBV29-1
CSVTLGGGSNEQFF	TGCAGCGTTACCCTTGGCGGGGGCTCCAATGAGCAGTTCTTC	-	-	TRBJ2-1	14	TRBV29-1
CAWSTAGRTIYGYTF	TGTGCCTGGAGTACCGCCGGACGGACAATCTATGGCTACACCTTC	-	-	TRBJ1-2	15	TRBV30
CSVSGGPSSYNEQFF	TGCAGCGTGTCCGGGGGGCCGAGCTCCTACAATGAGCAGTTCTTC	-	few	TRBJ2-1	15	TRBV29-1
CASSLGLQETQYF	TGTGCCAGCAGTTTGGGACTACAAGAGACCCAGTACTTC	TRBD2	-	TRBJ2-5	13	TRBV7-3
CASSFGQGAYTEAFF	TGTGCCAGCAGCTTCGGACAGGGGGCCTACACTGAAGCTTTCTTT	TRBD1	-	TRBJ1-1	15	TRBV7-2
CASSGRTGGYNEQFF	TGTGCCAGCAGTGGAAGAACAGGGGGCTACAATGAGCAGTTCTTC	TRBD1	-	TRBJ2-1	15	TRBV2
CASSLTPPGQGVGELFF	TGTGCCAGCAGCTTAACCCCCCCGGGACAGGGGGTAGGGGAGCTGTTTTTT	TRBD1	few	TRBJ2-2	17	TRBV7-3
CASSIQGTLAKNIQYF	TGTGCCAGTAGTATTCAGGGCACCCTAGCCAAAAACATTCAGTACTTC	-	-	TRBJ2-4	16	TRBV19
CASSAQGNGYTF	TGTGCCAGCAGCGCTCAGGGAAATGGCTACACCTTC	-	-	TRBJ1-2	12	TRBV9
CASSLLGTLNTEAFF	TGTGCCAGCAGCCTACTTGGGACTTTGAACACTGAAGCTTTCTTT	-	few	TRBJ1-1	15	TRBV14
CASSPPQVDGYTF	TGTGCCAGCAGCCCACCACAGGTGGATGGCTACACCTTC	-	-	TRBJ1-2	13	TRBV7-2
CAWSGELAGNLDTQYF	TGTGCCTGGAGTGGAGAGCTAGCGGGGAACCTAGATACGCAGTATTTT	TRBD2	-	TRBJ2-3	16	TRBV30
CSVSPQGPYEQYF	TGCAGCGTCTCGCCTCAGGGGCCCTACGAGCAGTACTTC	-	-	TRBJ2-7	13	TRBV29-1
CSGDLGQKAFF	TGCAGCGGAGACTTGGGACAGAAAGCTTTCTTT	TRBD1	-	TRBJ1-1	11	TRBV29-1
CSVKARNTEAFF	TGCAGCGTTAAAGCACGGAACACTGAAGCTTTCTTT	-	-	TRBJ1-1	12	TRBV29-1
CASSPIRGYGYTF	TGTGCCAGCAGCCCCATTAGGGGCTATGGCTACACCTTC	-	many	TRBJ1-2	13	TRBV14
CAWRTGSGYTF	TGTGCCTGGAGGACAGGGAGTGGCTACACCTTC	TRBD1	few	TRBJ1-2	11	TRBV30
CASSLIEVNEQFF	TGTGCCAGCAGCTTGATAGAAGTAAATGAGCAGTTCTTC	-	-	TRBJ2-1	13	TRBV5-5
CASSPRTGHDAETQYF	TGTGCCAGCAGCCCGCGGACAGGCCACGACGCGGAGACCCAGTACTTC	TRBD1	-	TRBJ2-5	16	TRBV7-2
CSVALLAADTQYF	TGCAGCGTGGCCTTACTAGCCGCAGATACGCAGTATTTT	-	-	TRBJ2-3	13	TRBV29-1
CASSQVRDTEAFF	TGCGCCAGCAGCCAAGTCCGGGACACTGAAGCTTTCTTT	-	-	TRBJ1-1	13	TRBV4-3
CASSQTGGRDEKLFF	TGTGCCAGTAGTCAAACAGGGGGCCGGGATGAAAAACTGTTTTTT	TRBD1	-	TRBJ1-4	15	TRBV19
CASSYGSYNEQFF	TGTGCCAGCAGTTACGGGTCCTACAATGAGCAGTTCTTC	-	-	TRBJ2-1	13	TRBV10-3
CASTQRAAFYGYTF	TGTGCCAGCACCCAGAGGGCAGCTTTCTATGGCTACACCTTC	-	once	TRBJ1-2	14	TRBV6-6
CAWSRGFSNQPQHF	TGTGCCTGGAGTCGTGGTTTTAGCAATCAGCCCCAGCATTTT	-	-	TRBJ1-5	14	TRBV30
CASAGGTGRETQYF	TGTGCCAGCGCGGGGGGTACCGGCAGGGAGACCCAGTACTTC	TRBD2	-	TRBJ2-5	14	TRBV7-8
CASSFSDRYNEQFF	TGCGCCAGCAGCTTTTCGGACCGCTACAATGAGCAGTTCTTC	-	-	TRBJ2-1	14	TRBV5-1
CASSPTQRQSSYEQYF	TGTGCCAGCAGCCCCACCCAACGGCAAAGCTCCTACGAGCAGTACTTC	-	-	TRBJ2-7	16	TRBV7-9
CSVGAGLNQPQHF	TGCAGCGTGGGGGCAGGCCTAAATCAGCCCCAGCATTTT	-	few	TRBJ1-5	13	TRBV29-1
CASSYVVGELFF	TGTGCCAGCAGTTACGTTGTCGGGGAGCTGTTTTTT	-	-	TRBJ2-2	12	TRBV6-5
CASSQGERHTTDTQYF	TGCGCCAGCAGCCAAGGTGAAAGACACACCACAGATACGCAGTATTTT	-	-	TRBJ2-3	16	TRBV4-3
CASSIRRNNQPQHF	TGTGCCAGTAGTATCAGGCGCAACAATCAGCCCCAGCATTTT	-	-	TRBJ1-5	14	TRBV19
CAWRQDSYEQYF	TGTGCCTGGAGGCAGGACAGCTACGAGCAGTACTTC	-	many	TRBJ2-7	12	TRBV30
CASSLELPNEQYF	TGTGCCAGCAGCTTAGAGTTGCCCAACGAGCAGTACTTC	-	-	TRBJ2-7	13	TRBV11-2
CASSLMGQGADTQYF	TGTGCCAGCAGCTTAATGGGACAGGGGGCAGATACGCAGTATTTT	TRBD1	-	TRBJ2-3	15	TRBV7-3
CASSVVQGEKLFF	TGTGCCAGCAGCGTTGTCCAGGGTGAAAAACTGTTTTTT	-	-	TRBJ1-4	13	TRBV7-6
CASSSVTGYEQYF	TGTGCCAGCAGTTCAGTGACAGGGTACGAGCAGTACTTC	TRBD1	-	TRBJ2-7	13	TRBV27
CSVALAGGVNEQFF	TGCAGCGTTGCCCTAGCGGGGGGTGTAAATGAGCAGTTCTTC	TRBD2	-	TRBJ2-1	14	TRBV29-1